The 23 T cell receptor beta chains below all came from one sample that was sequenced in a study of blood T cell repertoires in COVID-19. TCRdb's copy holds only in-frame clones and misses some; the assay was immunoSEQ multiplex PCR. Here the sample spans around 180,000 clones, approximately 90% being singletons. Sequencing was done on a sample of peripheral blood. The receptors stem from a human donor in a cohort sampled during active COVID-19.

The V call is TRBV10-2, the J call TRBJ2-4; no clear D gene. The CDR3 totals 16 residues. V lost 2 bases to trimming and J lost 3 bases, with 14 bases between them. Germline V gene sequence: CDR1 WSHSY, CDR2 SAAADI. In DNA form, the CDR3 reads TGCGCCAGCAGTGAGGGCTTTGGCCAGTTCAAAAACATTCAGTACTTC. Its translation is CASSEGFGQFKNIQYF.

This chain joins TRBV5-1 and TRBJ1-1; 7 bases are a match to TRBD1. Trimming at V came to 6 bases and at J to 2 bases, leaving 4 bases not matched to a gene. CDR3 length equals 13 residues. Looked up from germline, CDR1 is SGHRS and CDR2 is YFSETQ. This CDR3 is CASMGQPNTEAFF. The CDR3 nucleotides are TGCGCCAGCATGGGACAGCCAAACACTGAAGCTTTCTTT. The complete variable domain, with remaining parts taken from reference TRBV5-1 and TRBJ1-1, reads KAGVTQTPRYLIKTRGQQVTLSCSPISGHRSVSWYQQTPGQGLQFLFEYFSETQRNKGNFPGRFSGRQFSNSRSEMNVSTLELGDSALYLCASMGQPNTEAFFGQGTRLTVV.

The chain links TRBV3-1 (or the pseudogene TRBV3-2) to TRBJ2-3, with TRBD2 matching over 8 bases. CDR3 size: 15 residues. CDR1 is LGHDT, CDR2 YNNKEL, per germline (reference sequence). J lost 3 bases, V lost 5 bases, and 7 bases had no gene match. The CDR3 here is CASSLAGRGTDTQYF. For the CDR3, the DNA is TGTGCCAGCAGCTTAGCGGGAAGAGGTACAGATACGCAGTATTTT.

This chain joins TRBV6-2 or TRBV6-3 and TRBJ2-3, with D maybe TRBD1 (6 bases). The CDR3 has 16 residues. Germline V gives CDR1 MNHEY, CDR2 SVGEGT. Trimming left V 0 bases short and J 9 bases short, with 19 bases between. Here the CDR3 DNA reads TGTGCCAGCAGTTACTCCCCGATCGCCCAGACAGGCACGCAGTATTTT. The encoded protein is CASSYSPIAQTGTQYF.

The chain is built from TRBV2 and TRBJ2-3; D remains unclear. V was cut by 6 bases and J by 2 bases, with 6 bases left in between. The CDR3 spans 12 residues. Looked up from germline, CDR1 is SNHLY and CDR2 is FYNNEI. The CDR3 DNA reads as TGTGCCAGCAGGGCATACACAGATACGCAGTATTTT. It translates to CASRAYTDTQYF.

This chain connects TRBV11-1 to TRBJ1-5; D remains ambiguous. The germline CDR1 and CDR2 sequences are SGHAT and FQDESV (reference sequence). Between the trimmed V and J ends, which lost 5 bases and 7 bases, there was a span of 6 bases. This CDR3 is built from 11 residues. CDR3 loop: CASSLLQPQHF. DNA for the CDR3: TGTGCCAGCAGCCTTTTACAGCCCCAGCATTTT.

The chain combines TRBV9 with TRBJ2-6; 8 bases are shared with TRBD1. Germline lookup yields CDR1 SGDLS and CDR2 YYNGEE. CDR3 length: 16 amino acids. J lost 2 bases, V lost 1 base, and 2 bases had no gene match. The CDR3 DNA is TGTGCCAGCAGCGTACAGGGGGCACCTGGGGCCAACGTCCTGACTTTC. Protein sequence: CASSVQGAPGANVLTF.

The V call is TRBV6-5, the J call TRBJ1-4, with 8 nucleotides matching TRBD1. From germline, CDR1 is MNHEY and CDR2 SVGAGI. Unmatched junction bases numbered 7, after V lost 6 bases and J lost 7 bases. This CDR3 region has 14 residues. CDR3 sequence reads: CASSRQGAGEKLFF. CDR3 bases: TGTGCCAGCAGCCGCCAGGGGGCGGGTGAAAAACTGTTTTTT.

This chain uses TRBV7-9 with TRBJ1-1; no reliable D call. The CDR3 sequence is 14 residues long. V was trimmed by 5 bases and J by 5 bases, leaving 15 bases between them. Per the germline V gene, CDR1 is SEHNR and CDR2 is FQNEAQ (reference sequence). This CDR3 reads CASSPVPPGTEAFF. CDR3 bases: TGTGCCAGCAGCCCGGTGCCCCCGGGGACTGAAGCTTTCTTT. The full variable domain, its missing parts supplied by reference TRBV7-9 and TRBJ1-1, is DTGVSQNPRHKITKRGQNVTFRCDPISEHNRLYWYRQTLGQGPEFLTYFQNEAQLEKSRLLSDRFSAERPKGSFSTLEIQRTEQGDSAMYLCASSPVPPGTEAFFGQGTRLTVV.

The chain links TRBV19 to TRBJ2-7; 13 nucleotides line up with TRBD2. The V segment lost 5 bases and the J segment 4 bases; nucleotides outside the gene matches: 11. This CDR3 spans 17 amino acids. CDR1 is LNHDA, CDR2 SQIVND, per germline (reference sequence). CDR3 in DNA: TGTGCCAGTAGTTTTCGGACTAGCGGGAGAGGTTGGTACGAGCAGTACTTC. It encodes CASSFRTSGRGWYEQYF.

The V call is TRBV12-3 or TRBV12-4, the J call TRBJ1-2, with 9 bases identical to TRBD1. The CDR3 loop spans 12 amino acids. V lost 7 bases, J lost 6 bases, and 3 bases stayed unmatched. This chain's CDR3 is CASTRTGDGYTF. In DNA, the CDR3 is TGTGCCAGCACCCGGACAGGGGATGGCTACACCTTC.

The chain links TRBV10-3 to TRBJ2-1; 14 bases line up with TRBD2. Germline-derived CDR1 and CDR2 are ENHRY and SYGVKD. The CDR3 extends over 15 amino acids. The J segment lost 5 bases and the V segment lost 6 bases, leaving 3 bases of the junction unmatched. DNA for the CDR3: TGTGCCATCAGGGGGACTAGCGGGGGAAACAATGAGCAGTTCTTC. The encoded protein is CAIRGTSGGNNEQFF.

This clone occurred a few times. The chain recombines TRBV7-2 with TRBJ1-6; D is possibly TRBD1 (5 bases). Per germline, CDR1 SGHTA and CDR2 FQGNSA. Trimming shortened V by 7 bases and J by 3 bases, and 10 bases separated the two germline ends. This CDR3 is built from 14 residues. The CDR3 DNA reads as TGTGCCAGCAACCAGGGTGGCTATAATTCACCCCTCCACTTT. Translated, it gives CASNQGGYNSPLHF.

CDR3 coding DNA: TGTGCCACCAGCAGAGTCGGGGCTAGCGGGAGGGCACTTGCGCAGTATTTT. It yields the protein CATSRVGASGRALAQYF. The J gene is TRBJ2-3, the V gene TRBV15; TRBD2 aligns across 12 bases. This CDR3 has 17 amino acids. Germline CDR1 and CDR2: LNHNV and YYDKDF (reference sequence). V was pared by 1 base and J by 10 bases, with 12 bases of the junction left unmatched. The whole variable domain, remainder taken from reference TRBV15 and TRBJ2-3, is DAMVIQNPRYQVTQFGKPVTLSCSQTLNHNVMYWYQQKSSQAPKLLFHYYDKDFNNEADTPDNFQSRRPNTSFCFLDIRSPGLGDTAMYLCATSRVGASGRALAQYFGPGTRLTVL.

This rearrangement joins TRBV9 to TRBJ2-3; TRBD2 aligns across 8 bases. The CDR3 is 15 residues long. V lost 0 bases to trimming and J lost 3 bases; unmatched junction nucleotides: 3. Germline V gene sequence: CDR1 SGDLS, CDR2 YYNGEE. CDR3 protein: CASSVAPSGTDTQYF. In DNA form, the CDR3 reads TGTGCCAGCAGCGTAGCGCCTAGCGGGACAGATACGCAGTATTTT. Combining the CDR3 with reference TRBV9 and TRBJ2-3 gives the whole variable domain DSGVTQTPKHLITATGQRVTLRCSPRSGDLSVYWYQQSLDQGLQFLIQYYNGEERAKGNILERFSAQQFPDLHSELNLSSLELGDSALYFCASSVAPSGTDTQYFGPGTRLTVL.

The sample holds a few counts of this clone. The chain joins TRBV18 to TRBJ1-5; 7 positions match TRBD1. From germline, CDR1 is KGHSH and CDR2 LQKENI. The CDR3 sequence is 14 residues long. Trimming took 6 bases from V and 2 from J; bases not matched to a gene: 4. The CDR3 coding sequence is TGTGCCAGCTCGTCGGGACAGCGCAATCAGCCCCAGCATTTT. It codes for CASSSGQRNQPQHF.

V is TRBV24-1 and J is TRBJ1-2; D possibly corresponds to TRBD1 (5 bases). Trimming cost V 4 bases and J 6 bases, with 14 bases left between them. Per the germline V gene, CDR1 is KGHDR and CDR2 is SFDVKD. The length of the CDR3 is 14 residues. The CDR3, as DNA: TGTGCCACCAGTGACCCCGTGGGGCCGGATGGCTACACCTTC. Its translation is CATSDPVGPDGYTF.

The chain has TRBV2 and TRBJ2-1; 11 bases are shared with TRBD2. CDR1 and CDR2 (germline): SNHLY, FYNNEI. The CDR3 extends over 15 amino acids. J was trimmed by 7 bases and V by 4 bases; bases with no gene match: 6. The CDR3 nucleotides are TGTGCCAGCAGTGCCTTAGCGGGGGGGGCAAATGAGCAGTTCTTC. Protein: CASSALAGGANEQFF.

The genes are TRBV7-9 and TRBJ2-3; TRBD2 agrees at 14 bases. The germline V gene has CDR1 SEHNR and CDR2 FQNEAQ (reference sequence). The J segment lost 3 bases and the V segment lost 5 bases, leaving 7 bases of the junction unmatched. The CDR3 is 17 amino acids. This chain's CDR3 is CASSKRLAGGPTDTQYF. In nucleotides, the CDR3 is TGTGCCAGCAGCAAAAGACTAGCGGGGGGGCCAACAGATACGCAGTATTTT. The complete variable domain, with remaining parts taken from reference TRBV7-9 and TRBJ2-3, reads DTGVSQNPRHKITKRGQNVTFRCDPISEHNRLYWYRQTLGQGPEFLTYFQNEAQLEKSRLLSDRFSAERPKGSFSTLEIQRTEQGDSAMYLCASSKRLAGGPTDTQYFGPGTRLTVL.

The chain recombines TRBV27 with TRBJ2-4; 7 nucleotides match TRBD2. Germline CDR1 is MNHEY and CDR2 is SMNVEV (reference sequence). This CDR3 contains 17 residues. The V gene end was trimmed by 1 base and the J gene end by 3 bases; junction bases not matched to a gene: 9. As DNA, the CDR3 is TGTGCCAGCAGTTTATGGGCTCCTAGCGGATTCAAAAACATTCAGTACTTC. The encoded protein is CASSLWAPSGFKNIQYF.

This clone occurred a few times. The rearrangement links TRBV13 to TRBJ2-7, with D unresolved. The CDR3 is 14 residues long. Germline CDR1 and CDR2: PRHDT and FYEKMQ (reference sequence). V was trimmed by 0 bases and J by 4 bases, leaving 10 bases between them. CDR3 in amino acids: CASSLGQGEYEQYF. The DNA for the CDR3 is TGTGCCAGCAGCTTAGGACAAGGAGAATACGAGCAGTACTTC.

This chain joins TRBV5-1 and TRBJ1-2, with D maybe TRBD1 (5 bases). CDR1 and CDR2 from the germline V gene are SGHRS and YFSETQ. Trimming stripped 2 bases from V and 4 bases from J, with 15 bases between. The CDR3 has 15 amino acids. The DNA for the CDR3 is TGCGCCAGCAGCTTATCCGGGGGAGAAAGCTATGGCTACACCTTC. It translates to CASSLSGGESYGYTF.

The chain links TRBV7-9 to TRBJ1-5; TRBD1 agrees at 7 bases. The CDR3 is 16 residues long. Per germline, CDR1 SEHNR and CDR2 FQNEAQ (reference sequence). Unmatched junction bases numbered 9, after V lost 5 bases and J lost 2 bases. The CDR3, as DNA: TGTGCCAGCAGCCATTCCGGGACAGTCGGCAATCAGCCCCAGCATTTT. Its translation is CASSHSGTVGNQPQHF.